Each of the 11 T cell receptor beta chains below was sequenced from the same sample in a study of blood T cell repertoires in COVID-19. The repertoire was sequenced with immunoSEQ multiplex PCR; TCRdb's copy has only in-frame clones and lacks some. The sample records hundreds of thousands of clones, around 88% being singletons. The specimen was PBMCs or T cells enriched from blood (not recorded which). These receptor sequences come from a woman between 40 and 50 years old with acute COVID-19.

The rearrangement joins TRBV27 to TRBJ1-2; the D is unclear. V gave up 2 bases and J gave up 10 bases, with 17 bases separating them. CDR3 length: 14 amino acids. Germline V lookup: CDR1 MNHEY, CDR2 SMNVEV (reference sequence). DNA for the CDR3: TGTGCCAGCAGTTTAATTAGAGGGTGGGGAGACTACACCTTC. The encoded protein is CASSLIRGWGDYTF.

The sample holds one count of this clone. The rearrangement links TRBV27 to TRBJ2-7; 16 bases fit TRBD2. V trimming: 7 bases; J trimming: 2 bases; junction bases outside the gene matches: 8. Per the germline V gene, CDR1 is MNHEY and CDR2 is SMNVEV (reference sequence). CDR3 length: 17 residues. This CDR3 is CASKGTSGREGAYEQYF. The CDR3 nucleotides are TGTGCCAGCAAGGGGACTAGCGGGAGGGAAGGGGCCTACGAGCAGTACTTC.

This clone has only one observation. The chain combines TRBV4-1 with TRBJ1-5, with a weak D call TRBD1 (5 bases). Germline V CDR1 and CDR2: MGHRA, YSYEKL. The V end lost 0 bases, the J end lost 7 bases, and 13 bases lay between the germline ends. This CDR3 is built from 15 residues. Here the CDR3 reads CASSQDPGRNQPQHF. The DNA for the CDR3 is TGCGCCAGCAGCCAAGATCCAGGGAGGAACCAGCCCCAGCATTTT.

This rearrangement joins TRBV10-3 to TRBJ1-3; TRBD1 matches at 7 bases. The CDR3 is 13 amino acids. Germline CDR1 reads ENHRY; CDR2 reads SYGVKD. V was clipped by 7 bases and J by 6 bases; unmatched bases: 6. CDR3 sequence: CAIITTGTNTIYF. As DNA, the CDR3 is TGTGCCATCATTACGACAGGGACAAACACCATATATTTT.

The CDR3 bases are TGTGCCACTCTAGCGGGGGGGAGCTCCTACGAGCAGTACGTC. Protein sequence: CATLAGGSSYEQYV. The chain uses TRBV10-3 and TRBJ2-7; 12 bases are shared with TRBD2. CDR1 and CDR2 (germline): ENHRY, SYGVKD. CDR3 length: 14 amino acids. V lost 10 bases to trimming and J lost 0 bases; unmatched junction nucleotides: 4.

The V and J genes are TRBV20-1 and TRBJ2-7, with a possible D match to TRBD2 (6 bases). The V gene lost 3 bases and the J gene lost 2 bases, with 8 bases spanning the gap. This CDR3 region has 12 residues. Germline loops: CDR1 DFQATT, CDR2 SNEGSKA (reference sequence). CDR3 nucleotide sequence: TGCAGTGCTAGTGGCGGGGCCTACGAGCAGTACGTC. Protein: CSASGGAYEQYV.

The chain carries TRBV3-1 (or the pseudogene TRBV3-2) and TRBJ1-6, with D unclear. V was cut by 4 bases and J by 5 bases, with 15 bases left in between. CDR1 LGHDT and CDR2 YNNKEL come from the germline V gene (reference sequence). This CDR3 is 16 amino acids long. This CDR3 reads CASSRLARGDNSPLHF. CDR3 bases: TGTGCCAGCAGCCGGTTGGCCCGGGGAGATAATTCACCCCTCCACTTT.

This clone is a singleton in its sample. The chain is built from TRBV7-2 and TRBJ2-7; 9 bases map to TRBD1. CDR1 and CDR2 from the germline V gene are SGHTA and FQGNSA. This CDR3 contains 14 residues. The V segment lost 5 bases and the J segment 6 bases; nucleotides outside the gene matches: 8. The CDR3 loop reads CASSQGTGRGEQYF. CDR3 bases: TGTGCCAGCAGCCAGGGGACAGGGAGAGGCGAGCAGTACTTC.

V and J are TRBV4-3 and TRBJ1-2; D gene uncertain. Trimming removed 0 bases at V and 8 bases at J, with 10 bases between. Germline lookup yields CDR1 LGHNA and CDR2 YSLEER. The CDR3 runs 13 residues. CDR3 protein: CASSQEGPGGYTF. The DNA of the CDR3 is TGCGCCAGCAGCCAAGAAGGTCCAGGAGGCTACACCTTC.

The V and J genes are TRBV5-4 and TRBJ1-1, with 8 bases that match TRBD1. The CDR3 length is 14 residues. Germline CDR1 SGHNT, CDR2 YYREEE (reference sequence). The V segment lost 4 bases and the J segment 5 bases; nucleotides outside the gene matches: 7. CDR3 DNA: TGTGCCAGCAGCCCTCAGGGGGCGGGTACTGAAGCTTTCTTT. Its protein is CASSPQGAGTEAFF.

The gene calls are TRBV9 and TRBJ2-1; tentative D call: TRBD2 (6 bases). This CDR3 spans 16 amino acids. Trimming stripped 4 bases from V and 3 bases from J, with 17 bases between. Germline V gene sequence: CDR1 SGDLS, CDR2 YYNGEE. Here the CDR3 DNA reads TGTGCCAGCAGCCCCTCGGGAGCACCTCTCTACAATGAGCAGTTCTTC. Translation: CASSPSGAPLYNEQFF.